This T cell receptor beta chain emerged from a study of blood T cell repertoires in COVID-19. TCRdb keeps only in-frame clones here, not all; method: immunoSEQ multiplex PCR. The repertoire has fewer than 65,000 clones, roughly 90% of them found once; the top ten carry approximately 4%. The J segment lost 0 bases and the V segment lost 3 bases, leaving 4 bases of the junction unmatched. Per germline, CDR1 KGHSH and CDR2 LQKENI. The CDR3 loop spans 15 amino acids. The sequenced material came from peripheral blood. This chain links TRBV18 with TRBJ2-7, with 8 nucleotides matching TRBD2. The TCR was taken from a human donor in a cohort sampled during active COVID-19. The CDR3 DNA reads as TGTGCCAGCTCACCCCTAGCGGGCCTCTCCTACGAGCAGTACGTC. It encodes CASSPLAGLSYEQYV.